Presented here are 23 T cell receptor beta chains from one specimen sequenced in a study of shared clonotypes between healthy human individuals. Generated by immunoSEQ multiplex PCR, the TCRdb table keeps only in-frame clones and is missing some. The data hold about 1.1 million clones, with roughly 80% observed a single time. The sample comprised memory CD4+ T cells from PBMCs. Subset of the sample: CD45RA-negative fraction. These receptor sequences come from a man aged 18 to 29 in good health. Some clones in this sample may be carry-over from other donors' samples.

The chain combines TRBV18 with TRBJ1-2; the match to TRBD1 covers 9 bases. The CDR3 contains 13 residues. Germline lookup yields CDR1 KGHSH and CDR2 LQKENI. V lost 5 bases to trimming and J lost 4 bases; unmatched junction nucleotides: 2. DNA of the CDR3: TGTGCCAGCTCAACGGGACAGGGCTATGGCTACACCTTC. It encodes CASSTGQGYGYTF. Based on the CDR3 plus reference TRBV18 and TRBJ1-2, the full variable domain is NAGVMQNPRHLVRRRGQEARLRCSPMKGHSHVYWYRQLPEEGLKFMVYLQKENIIDESGMPKERFSAEFPKEGPSILRIQQVVRGDSAAYFCASSTGQGYGYTFGSGTRLTVV.

The chain joins TRBV7-9 to TRBJ2-5; D ambiguous. This CDR3 has 13 amino acids. The germline V and J ends were trimmed by 3 bases and 5 bases, with 10 bases remaining between them. Germline V lookup: CDR1 SEHNR, CDR2 FQNEAQ (reference sequence). CDR3 loop: CASSLLSGETQYF. The CDR3 DNA sequence: TGTGCCAGCAGCTTGCTTTCTGGGGAGACCCAGTACTTC.

This clone has only one observation. V gene TRBV7-2 combines with J gene TRBJ2-2; 9 bases match TRBD1. Germline V gives CDR1 SGHTA, CDR2 FQGNSA. CDR3 length: 15 residues. The ends lost 5 bases at V and 6 bases at J; junction bases unmatched: 7. CDR3 region: CASSPGQGFSGELFF. For the CDR3, the DNA is TGTGCCAGCAGCCCGGGACAGGGCTTTTCCGGGGAGCTGTTTTTT. The full variable domain, in which reference TRBV7-2 and TRBJ2-2 provide the parts outside the CDR3, is GAGVSQSPSNKVTEKGKDVELRCDPISGHTALYWYRQSLGQGLEFLIYFQGNSAPDKSGLPSDRFSAERTGGSVSTLTIQRTQQEDSAVYLCASSPGQGFSGELFFGEGSRLTVL.

V gene TRBV5-8 combines with J gene TRBJ2-5; 13 nucleotides line up with TRBD2. CDR3 length: 16 residues. With V trimmed by 4 bases and J by 5 bases, 8 bases remained unmatched. Per the germline V gene, CDR1 is SGHTS and CDR2 is YDEGEE. The CDR3 DNA sequence: TGTGCCAGCAGCGCCGGGACTAGCGGGACAACGGAGACCCAGTACTTC. Translating it yields CASSAGTSGTTETQYF.

This clone was seen at least ten times. Here the CDR3 DNA reads TGCAGCGGGCGACTAGCGGGAGCCGGGGAGCAGTACTTC. Its translation is CSGRLAGAGEQYF. V gene TRBV29-1 combines with J gene TRBJ2-7; 12 nucleotides line up with TRBD2. The CDR3 consists of 13 residues. Germline V gene data show CDR1 as SQVTM and CDR2 as ANQGSEA. V was pared by 7 bases and J by 7 bases, with 8 bases of the junction left unmatched.

The chain has TRBV10-3 and TRBJ1-1; D ambiguous. Germline V gene data show CDR1 as ENHRY and CDR2 as SYGVKD. The length of the CDR3 is 10 residues. V lost 11 bases, J lost 2 bases, and 6 bases lay in between. The CDR3 nucleotides are TGTGCCGTTGGAAACACTGAAGCTTTCTTT. Translation: CAVGNTEAFF.

The rearrangement joins TRBV27 to TRBJ2-7, with 9 bases that match TRBD1. With 2 bases clipped from V and 3 bases from J, the junction kept 5 bases outside the gene matches. Germline loops: CDR1 MNHEY, CDR2 SMNVEV (reference sequence). The length of the CDR3 is 15 residues. In DNA, the CDR3 is TGTGCCAGCAGTTTAGATAGGACAGGGGACTACGAGCAGTACTTC. As protein: CASSLDRTGDYEQYF.

The chain recombines TRBV7-2 with TRBJ2-1; the D call may be TRBD1 or TRBD2 (6 bases each). The CDR3 loop spans 12 amino acids. V was trimmed by 0 bases and J by 13 bases, leaving 10 bases between them. The germline V gene has CDR1 SGHTA and CDR2 FQGNSA. CDR3 in DNA: TGTGCCAGCAGCTTAGCGTCCGGGGGCCAGTTCTTC. Translated, it gives CASSLASGGQFF. Using reference TRBV7-2 and TRBJ2-1 for the parts outside the CDR3, the full variable domain is GAGVSQSPSNKVTEKGKDVELRCDPISGHTALYWYRQSLGQGLEFLIYFQGNSAPDKSGLPSDRFSAERTGGSVSTLTIQRTQQEDSAVYLCASSLASGGQFFGPGTRLTVL.

This clone was counted a single time. The V and J genes are TRBV27 and TRBJ2-3; a weak D match, TRBD2 (6 bases). Between the trimmed V and J ends, which lost 3 bases and 4 bases, there was a span of 11 bases. Looked up from germline, CDR1 is MNHEY and CDR2 is SMNVEV (reference sequence). This CDR3 region has 14 residues. DNA for the CDR3: TGTGCCAGCAGTTTTTCGCGGGGCTCAGATACGCAGTATTTT. It yields the protein CASSFSRGSDTQYF.

V gene TRBV15 combines with J gene TRBJ2-3, with D perhaps matching TRBD2 (6 bases). Trimming took off 4 bases at V and 3 bases at J, with 14 bases between the two ends. There are 15 residues in the CDR3. CDR1 is LNHNV, CDR2 YYDKDF, per germline (reference sequence). Here the CDR3 reads CATSKTGDGTDTQYF. The CDR3 region has the DNA TGTGCCACCAGCAAGACGGGAGACGGGACAGATACGCAGTATTTT. The full variable domain, in which reference TRBV15 and TRBJ2-3 provide the parts outside the CDR3, is DAMVIQNPRYQVTQFGKPVTLSCSQTLNHNVMYWYQQKSSQAPKLLFHYYDKDFNNEADTPDNFQSRRPNTSFCFLDIRSPGLGDTAMYLCATSKTGDGTDTQYFGPGTRLTVL.

This clone was detected many times. The rearrangement joins TRBV28 to TRBJ2-7; tentatively, D is TRBD2 (5 bases). V was shortened by 6 bases and J by 0 bases, with 12 bases between the two germline ends. CDR1 is MDHEN, CDR2 SYDVKM, per germline. The CDR3 contains 14 residues. The CDR3 bases are TGTGCCAGCAGGCCCGCTGGGAGCTCCTACGAGCAGTACTTC. Encoded protein: CASRPAGSSYEQYF.

This chain links TRBV14 with TRBJ2-1; TRBD2 matches at 7 bases. J lost 4 bases, V lost 4 bases, and 1 base had no gene match. The CDR3 contains 13 residues. The germline CDR1 and CDR2 sequences are SGHDN and FVKESK. CDR3 nucleotide sequence: TGTGCCAGCAGCCGGACTAGTTACAATGAGCAGTTCTTC. It codes for CASSRTSYNEQFF. The full variable domain, in which reference TRBV14 and TRBJ2-1 provide the parts outside the CDR3, is EAGVTQFPSHSVIEKGQTVTLRCDPISGHDNLYWYRRVMGKEIKFLLHFVKESKQDESGMPNNRFLAERTGGTYSTLKVQPAELEDSGVYFCASSRTSYNEQFFGPGTRLTVL.

CDR3 nucleotides: TGTGCCAGCAGCTCCAGACTAGCCGGCACAGATACGCAGTATTTT. Translation gives CASSSRLAGTDTQYF. This sequence joins TRBV9 and TRBJ2-3; 7 bases are a match to TRBD2. CDR3 size: 15 residues. Germline-derived CDR1 and CDR2 are SGDLS and YYNGEE. J was trimmed by 1 base and V by 4 bases; bases with no gene match: 6.

This clone was counted once. This rearrangement joins TRBV28 to TRBJ2-5; perhaps TRBD1 as D (6 bases). The ends were cut back, 6 bases at V and 7 bases at J, with 12 bases in the middle. The CDR3 spans 12 residues. The V gene's germline CDR1 is MDHEN and CDR2 SYDVKM. The CDR3 loop reads CASRGARATQYF. The DNA for the CDR3 is TGTGCCAGCAGGGGGGCCCGGGCGACCCAGTACTTC.

This clone was recorded only once. V and J are TRBV5-4 and TRBJ1-2; D is possibly TRBD1 (6 bases). This CDR3 region has 13 residues. The ends were cut back, 2 bases at V and 8 bases at J, with 13 bases in the middle. Looked up from germline, CDR1 is SGHNT and CDR2 is YYREEE (reference sequence). This chain's CDR3 is CASSFLNREGYTF. The CDR3 DNA is TGTGCCAGCAGCTTTCTTAACAGGGAAGGCTACACCTTC.

V usage is TRBV4-1 and J usage is TRBJ2-7; D is possibly TRBD1 (6 bases). Germline values: CDR1 MGHRA, CDR2 YSYEKL. V was clipped by 1 base and J by 0 bases, with 16 bases between them. The CDR3 sequence is 17 residues long. For the CDR3, the DNA is TGCGCCAGCAGCCAAGTAATTGGGACACCCATCTCCTACGAGCAGTACTTC. Translated: CASSQVIGTPISYEQYF.

The chain is built from TRBV25-1 and TRBJ1-2; D is perhaps TRBD1 (5 bases). CDR1 is MGHDK and CDR2 is SYGVNS in the germline V gene. Deletions cut 6 bases from V and 5 bases from J, with 16 bases between. The CDR3 length is 14 residues. The CDR3 region is CASRGTGTSYGYTF. As DNA, the CDR3 is TGTGCCAGCAGGGGTACCGGGACGTCTTATGGCTACACCTTC.

The chain employs TRBV28 and TRBJ2-1; TRBD1 or TRBD2 may be the D gene (5 bases each). The CDR3 runs to 14 residues. V lost 4 bases, J lost 8 bases, and 15 bases lay in between. CDR1 is MDHEN, CDR2 SYDVKM, per germline. CDR3 residues: CASSWGTGWDEQFF. CDR3 DNA sequence: TGTGCCAGCAGTTGGGGGACGGGGTGGGATGAGCAGTTCTTC.

The rearrangement uses TRBV29-1 and TRBJ1-1, with no clear D. Germline-derived CDR1 and CDR2 are SQVTM and ANQGSEA. Trimming stripped 4 bases from V and 6 bases from J, with 12 bases between. The CDR3 is 12 amino acids. The chain's CDR3 is CSVGGGLAEAFF. CDR3 coding DNA: TGCAGCGTTGGGGGTGGGCTTGCTGAAGCTTTCTTT. Using reference TRBV29-1 and TRBJ1-1 for the parts outside the CDR3, the full variable domain is SAVISQKPSRDICQRGTSLTIQCQVDSQVTMMFWYRQQPGQSLTLIATANQGSEATYESGFVIDKFPISRPNLTFSTLTVSNMSPEDSSIYLCSVGGGLAEAFFGQGTRLTVV.

V is TRBV18 and J is TRBJ1-2; D may be TRBD1 (6 bases). Trimming removed 2 bases from V and 3 bases from J, with 10 bases in between. Looked up from germline, CDR1 is KGHSH and CDR2 is LQKENI. The CDR3 length is 14 residues. The CDR3 loop reads CASSPTGLDYGYTF. The CDR3 DNA follows: TGTGCCAGCTCACCAACAGGGCTGGACTATGGCTACACCTTC.

On this clone itself: This sample includes further DNA sequences coding for the same CDR3. The rearrangement uses TRBV5-4 and TRBJ1-1; TRBD1 agrees at 7 bases. After removal of 3 bases from V and 4 bases from J, the junction contained 9 bases not matched to a gene. Germline CDR1 SGHNT, CDR2 YYREEE (reference sequence). The length of the CDR3 is 15 residues. Written as DNA, the CDR3 is TGTGCCAGCAGCTCGCAACAGGGGTTGGGCACTGAAGCTTTCTTT. The encoded protein is CASSSQQGLGTEAFF.

This chain links TRBV5-4 with TRBJ1-2; 10 nucleotides line up with TRBD1. The V gene's germline CDR1 is SGHNT and CDR2 YYREEE (reference sequence). V was clipped by 2 bases and J by 7 bases; unmatched bases: 2. The CDR3 has 13 residues. This CDR3 reads CASSLGTGVGYTF. The CDR3 DNA is TGTGCCAGCAGCTTAGGGACAGGGGTTGGCTACACCTTC. Combining the CDR3 with reference TRBV5-4 and TRBJ1-2 gives the whole variable domain ETGVTQSPTHLIKTRGQQVTLRCSSQSGHNTVSWYQQALGQGPQFIFQYYREEENGRGNFPPRFSGLQFPNYSSELNVNALELDDSALYLCASSLGTGVGYTFGSGTRLTVV.

The chain combines TRBV9 with TRBJ2-1; 10 nucleotides align to TRBD2. The ends lost 3 bases at V and 2 bases at J; junction bases unmatched: 5. The CDR3 sequence is 16 residues long. The germline V gene encodes CDR1 SGDLS and CDR2 YYNGEE. The CDR3 loop is CASSAPLAGAYNEQFF. The CDR3 DNA reads as TGTGCCAGCAGCGCCCCCCTAGCGGGAGCCTACAATGAGCAGTTCTTC.